This passage covers 7 T cell receptor beta chains from one sample sequenced in a study of response to subunit inactivated influenza vaccine (dated by TCRdb to 2017 to 2018). Library generation was performed with RT-PCR. Sequenced on an Illumina HiSeq 2500. TCRdb cleaned the public reads at Q25 with fastp, built clones with MiXCR and kept in-frame beta chains. CDR3 protein duplicates are merged, each entry listing the most common genes and DNA. This sample comprises hundreds of thousands of distinct CDR3 sequences, around 11% of them detected only once. 8% to 13% of the sample is held by the ten biggest clonotypes. The same data also contributed to another study, on T cells expressing NK-cell markers. Per the second study: The TCR beta cDNA libraries were made using 5'RACE template switching, a step that added both a universal primer site and unique molecular identifiers.

Specimen: PBMCs from blood, collected on the day of vaccination. These receptors all stem from a man in his forties or fifties who received an inactivated influenza vaccine. Donor details come from another sample of the same person, matched by shared clones.

This clonotype appeared many times. This chain joins TRBV6-5 and TRBJ1-2; 9 bases match TRBD1. Germline V gene lookup returns CDR1 MNHEY and CDR2 SVGAGI. Losses at the gene ends were 0 bases for V and 4 bases for J; bases not matched to a gene: 15. CDR3 size: 19 residues. CDR3 region: CASSYSTRLAGQGRYGYTF. CDR3 nucleotide sequence: TGTGCCAGCAGTTACTCTACCCGCCTCGCGGGACAGGGCCGCTATGGCTACACCTTC.

V is TRBV7-9 and J is TRBJ2-5, with no clear D. Trimming left V 5 bases short and J 1 base short, with 8 bases between. The germline gives CDR1 SEHNR, CDR2 FQNEAQ (reference sequence). The CDR3 sequence is 13 residues long. The CDR3 nucleotides read TGTGCCAGCAGCCCGGCCCTCCAAGAGACCCAGTACTTC. This codes for CASSPALQETQYF.

At least ten counts were recorded for this clonotype. The V gene is TRBV10-2, the J gene TRBJ1-3, with TRBD1 matching over 8 bases. CDR3 length equals 18 residues. V was clipped by 0 bases and J by 1 base; unmatched bases: 8. Germline CDR1 WSHSY, CDR2 SAAADI. The CDR3 region has the DNA TGCGCCAGCAGTGAGTCCCACCGGACAGGGAGGTCTGGAAACACCATATATTTT. Its translation: CASSESHRTGRSGNTIYF.

The gene calls are TRBV6-6 and TRBJ2-5; D not certain. V lost 6 bases, J lost 2 bases, and 10 bases lay in between. This CDR3 spans 13 amino acids. Germline CDR1 MNHNY, CDR2 SVGAGI (reference sequence). The CDR3 is CASRLLPQETQYF. In DNA, the CDR3 is TGTGCCAGCAGGCTGCTTCCACAAGAGACCCAGTACTTC.

The V call is TRBV30, the J call TRBJ2-4; D might be TRBD2 (6 bases). The CDR3 consists of 12 residues. Germline loops: CDR1 GTSNPN, CDR2 SVGIG (reference sequence). V was shortened by 5 bases and J by 4 bases, with 9 bases between the two germline ends. This CDR3 is CAWGGSKNIQYF. The DNA for the CDR3 is TGTGCCTGGGGGGGGTCTAAAAACATTCAGTACTTC.

The chain employs TRBV9 and TRBJ2-1; TRBD2 aligns across 14 bases. This CDR3 comprises 18 residues. The germline CDR1 and CDR2 sequences are SGDLS and YYNGEE. V shed 4 bases and J 9 bases; nucleotides not matched to a gene: 15. The CDR3 bases are TGTGCCAGCAGCCCAGGGACTAGCGGGGGACCCTCCGGGACTGAGCAGTTCTTC. Translated, it gives CASSPGTSGGPSGTEQFF.

This clonotype was counted a few times. The chain couples TRBV10-3 to TRBJ2-1; TRBD2 is a possible D gene (6 bases). The V gene lost 7 bases and the J gene lost 0 bases, with 13 bases spanning the gap. Germline V gene data show CDR1 as ENHRY and CDR2 as SYGVKD. The CDR3 length is 15 residues. The CDR3 reads CAITGGPSSYNEQFF. The DNA for the CDR3 is TGTGCCATCACCGGAGGGCCCAGCTCCTACAATGAGCAGTTCTTC.